The subject of this entry is one T cell receptor (beta chain). Its target is not known. One junction end does not reproduce the germline sequence, and a read error may be involved. CDR1 is SEHNR, CDR2 FQNEAQ, per germline (reference sequence). This CDR3 region has 16 residues. Primers: 60 Vbeta forward and 13 Jbeta reverse. Generated by immunoSEQ multiplex PCR, the TCRdb table keeps only in-frame clones and is missing some. In the table there are 160,000 or so clones, approximately 88% of which are singletons. This entry is derived from a study of cytomegalovirus exposure and HLA in healthy donors. Study-wide results and caveats: V- and J-gene trimming in TCR beta was tied to a missense DCLRE1C variant by an analysis performed later. Some highly shared sequence variants likely arose as a pipeline artifact.

V and J are TRBV7-9 and TRBJ2-7; the D gene is possibly TRBD1 (5 bases). The TCR comes from a woman between 18 and 30 years old in good health and CMV-seronegative. Sequenced: PBMCs. CDR3 amino acids: CSSSLMGQGPSYEQYF. The CDR3 DNA is TGTTCCAGCAGCTTGATGGGGCAGGGTCCCTCCTACGAGCAGTACTTC.